Listed below are T cell receptor beta chains from one sample, sequenced in a study of cytomegalovirus exposure and HLA in healthy donors. Using immunoSEQ multiplex PCR, the repertoire was profiled, and TCRdb retains in-frame clones only, with some absent. The sample contains approximately 110,000 clones, roughly 80% of which appear only once. Sequenced input: PBMCs. The receptors were gathered from a man between 25 and 39 years old in good health and CMV-seropositive. The CDR3 runs from the conserved cysteine through the conserved F or W. A D gene is named only where the DNA matches it firmly. For some rows the clone size is stated as once, few or many, or as a class when expanded; others skip it.

V	J	size	D	DNA	CDR3
TRBV7-3	TRBJ1-6	-	TRBD1	TGTGCCAGCAGCTCGGACAGGGGTGGTTCACCCCTCCACTTT	CASSSDRGGSPLHF
TRBV6-1	TRBJ1-4	-	-	TGTGCCAGCAGTAGAAGGACAGCAACTAATGAAAAACTGTTTTTT	CASSRRTATNEKLFF
TRBV10-3	TRBJ1-2	-	-	TGTGCCATCAGCGAGACAGGTTCGATCGCCTATGGCTACACCTTC	CAISETGSIAYGYTF
TRBV13	TRBJ1-3	-	TRBD1	TGTGCCAGCAGCTTAGGGCAATTCGACAGGGTGCGAAACACCATATATTTT	CASSLGQFDRVRNTIYF
TRBV5-1	TRBJ2-5	once	TRBD2	TGCGCCAGCAGCTTGGGGACTAGCGGGATTCAAGAGACCCAGTACTTC	CASSLGTSGIQETQYF
TRBV14	TRBJ2-1	-	-	TGTGCCAGCAGCGGAATGTCAGCGGGTCCACAGTTCTTC	CASSGMSAGPQFF
TRBV27	TRBJ2-7	-	TRBD1	TGTGCCAGCAGCCCGACAGGGGGCATGTACGAGCAGTACTTC	CASSPTGGMYEQYF
TRBV18	TRBJ1-1	-	TRBD1	TGTGCCAGCTCACCAGGAACAGGGGGGAGTACTGAAGCTTTCTTT	CASSPGTGGSTEAFF
TRBV28	TRBJ1-5	-	TRBD1	TGTGCCAGCAGTTCCTTGGGACAGGGGCTTGGGTCCCAGCATTTT	CASSSLGQGLGSQHF
TRBV7-9	TRBJ2-5	-	-	TGTGCCAGCAGCTTAGGCAGCGGAGAGTACCAAGAGACCCAGTACTTC	CASSLGSGEYQETQYF
TRBV19	TRBJ1-4	-	TRBD1	TGTGCCAGTAGAAACAGGGGGCTAACAACTAATGAAAAACTGTTTTTT	CASRNRGLTTNEKLFF
TRBV18	TRBJ1-4	-	-	TGTGCCAGCTCAGCTAAGGAAAAACTGTTTTTT	CASSAKEKLFF
TRBV19	TRBJ1-4	-	-	TGTGCCAGTAGTAGTATTGGGCAGGATGAAAAACTGTTTTTT	CASSSIGQDEKLFF
TRBV9	TRBJ2-5	-	-	TGTGCCAGCAGCGTAGGGGGCTACCAAGAGACCCAGTACTTC	CASSVGGYQETQYF
TRBV5-1	TRBJ1-1	-	TRBD1	TGCGCCAGCAGCCCAGGACAGGGGGCGGGAATGAACACTGAAGCTTTCTTT	CASSPGQGAGMNTEAFF
TRBV2	TRBJ1-6	-	-	TGTGCCAGCATTCCTTCGGGGGGTTCCTATAATTCACCCCTCCACTTT	CASIPSGGSYNSPLHF
TRBV2	TRBJ2-5	-	TRBD2	TGTGCCAGCAGGGTCCCGGGACTAGCGGGGCCTTGGGAGACCCAGTACTTC	CASRVPGLAGPWETQYF
TRBV11-2	TRBJ1-2	-	-	TGTGCCAGCAGCCTTACGACAGGCCAAGGCTACACCTTC	CASSLTTGQGYTF
TRBV4-1	TRBJ1-5	-	TRBD1	TGCGCCAGCAGCCGTCAGGGGGACAGCAATCAGCCCCAGCATTTT	CASSRQGDSNQPQHF
TRBV7-9	TRBJ1-1	-	-	TGTGCCAGCAGCATAGGACAGCAGACTGAAGCTTTCTTT	CASSIGQQTEAFF
TRBV6-4	TRBJ1-5	-	-	TGTGCCAGCAGTCTACAGGGCCAGCCCCAGCATTTT	CASSLQGQPQHF
TRBV5-4	TRBJ2-2	-	TRBD2	TGTGCCAGCAGCTACGCGGGGGGGGACACCGGGGAGCTGTTTTTT	CASSYAGGDTGELFF
TRBV6-6	TRBJ2-3	few	-	TGTGCCAGCAGTCTTTACACAGATACGCAGTATTTT	CASSLYTDTQYF
TRBV7-8	TRBJ2-2	-	-	TGTGCCAGCAGCTTAGATCCGTCCAGGGTGGGCACCGGGGAGCTGTTTTTT	CASSLDPSRVGTGELFF
TRBV9	TRBJ2-5	-	-	TGTGCCAGCAGCGCACGGACAAGTCAAGAGACCCAGTACTTC	CASSARTSQETQYF
TRBV7-9	TRBJ1-1	-	-	TGTGCCAGCAGCGTCCTCCCTGAAGCTTTCTTT	CASSVLPEAFF
TRBV11-3	TRBJ2-1	-	TRBD2	TGTGCCAGCAGCGTTTTGGCCGGGACTAGCGGGAGTTATGAGCAGTTCTTC	CASSVLAGTSGSYEQFF
TRBV29-1	TRBJ2-4	-	TRBD1	TGCAGCGTTATAGGACAGGGTGGTAACATTCAGTACTTC	CSVIGQGGNIQYF
TRBV29-1	TRBJ1-2	few	TRBD1	TGCAGCGGTAGACAGGGATATGGCTACACCTTC	CSGRQGYGYTF
TRBV6-1	TRBJ1-2	-	-	TGTGCCAGCACAGGGTATAGCTATGGCTACACCTTC	CASTGYSYGYTF
TRBV5-1	TRBJ2-5	once	-	TGCGCCAGCAGCTGGGGGACTGCTTGGGAGACCCAGTACTTC	CASSWGTAWETQYF
TRBV7-2	TRBJ1-4	-	-	TGTGCCAGCAGCTTAGTTAAACAGGGTTTTCAAAAACTGTTTTTT	CASSLVKQGFQKLFF
TRBV5-4	TRBJ2-5	-	-	TGTGCCAGCAGCCTGGGACAACACCAAGAGACCCAGTACTTC	CASSLGQHQETQYF
TRBV4-2	TRBJ2-1	-	-	TGTGCCAGCAGCCAATCCAGTAGACTCAATGAGCAGTTCTTC	CASSQSSRLNEQFF
TRBV15	TRBJ2-3	-	TRBD2	TGTGCCACCAGCAGAGGGACTAGCGGGGGGCTCGGAGATACGCAGTATTTT	CATSRGTSGGLGDTQYF
TRBV19	TRBJ2-5	-	TRBD1	TGTGCCATCCGACAGGGGGCAAAAGAGACCCAGTACTTC	CAIRQGAKETQYF
TRBV29-1	TRBJ2-5	-	TRBD2	TGCAGTTGGAGGAGCGGGGGAGAGACCCAGTACTTC	CSWRSGGETQYF
TRBV11-2	TRBJ1-6	-	-	TGTGCCAGCGGTTCGACAGGCGTTAATTCACCCCTCCACTTT	CASGSTGVNSPLHF
TRBV19	TRBJ1-5	-	TRBD1	TGTGCCAGTAGTATAGGTCCGGGACAGGGAAAATTGAGCAATCAGCCCCAGCATTTT	CASSIGPGQGKLSNQPQHF
TRBV6-5	TRBJ2-1	-	-	TGTGCCAGCAGTTACTTTCCCTCAGGGTCCTACAATGAGCAGTTCTTC	CASSYFPSGSYNEQFF
TRBV28	TRBJ2-3	-	TRBD2	TGTGCCAGCAGTTTTCCCCTCACTAGCGGGAGTGGAGATACGCAGTATTTT	CASSFPLTSGSGDTQYF
TRBV7-8	TRBJ2-3	-	TRBD1	TGTGCCAGCAGCTCCGGACAGGGGGCAAGATATACGCAGTATTTT	CASSSGQGARYTQYF
TRBV6-4	TRBJ2-7	-	-	TGTGCCAGCAGTGACGGCAGCTACGAGCAGTACTTC	CASSDGSYEQYF
TRBV28	TRBJ1-5	-	-	TGTGCCAGCATGGAGGGCGGCAATCAGCCCCAGCATTTT	CASMEGGNQPQHF